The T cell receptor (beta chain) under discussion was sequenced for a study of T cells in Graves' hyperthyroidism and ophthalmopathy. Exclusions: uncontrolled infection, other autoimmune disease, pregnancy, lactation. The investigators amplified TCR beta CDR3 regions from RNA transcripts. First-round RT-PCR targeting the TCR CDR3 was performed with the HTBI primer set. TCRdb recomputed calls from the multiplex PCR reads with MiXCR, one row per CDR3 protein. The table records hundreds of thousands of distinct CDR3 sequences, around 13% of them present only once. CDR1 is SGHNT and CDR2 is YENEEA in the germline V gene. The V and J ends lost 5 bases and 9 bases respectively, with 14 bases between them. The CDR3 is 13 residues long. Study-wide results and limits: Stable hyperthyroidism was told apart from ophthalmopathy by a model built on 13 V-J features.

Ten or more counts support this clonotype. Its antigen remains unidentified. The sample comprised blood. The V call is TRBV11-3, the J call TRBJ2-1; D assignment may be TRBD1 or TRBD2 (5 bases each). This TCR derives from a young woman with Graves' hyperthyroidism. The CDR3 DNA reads TGTGCCAGCAGCCAAGGGACCCGCACTGAGCAGTTCTTC. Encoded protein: CASSQGTRTEQFF.